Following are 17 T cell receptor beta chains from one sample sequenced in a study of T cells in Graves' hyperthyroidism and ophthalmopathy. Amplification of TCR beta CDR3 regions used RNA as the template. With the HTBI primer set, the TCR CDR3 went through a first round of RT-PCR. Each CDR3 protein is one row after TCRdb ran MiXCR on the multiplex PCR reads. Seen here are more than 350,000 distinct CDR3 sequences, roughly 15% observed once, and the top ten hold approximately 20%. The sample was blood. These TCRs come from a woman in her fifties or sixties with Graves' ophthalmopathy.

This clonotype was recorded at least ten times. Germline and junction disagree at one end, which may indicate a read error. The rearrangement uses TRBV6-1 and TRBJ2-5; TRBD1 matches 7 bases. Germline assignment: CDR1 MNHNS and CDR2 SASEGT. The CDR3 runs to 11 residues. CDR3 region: CASSFGTALNF. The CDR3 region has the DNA TGTGCCAGCAGTTTCGGGACAGCCCTAAACTTC.

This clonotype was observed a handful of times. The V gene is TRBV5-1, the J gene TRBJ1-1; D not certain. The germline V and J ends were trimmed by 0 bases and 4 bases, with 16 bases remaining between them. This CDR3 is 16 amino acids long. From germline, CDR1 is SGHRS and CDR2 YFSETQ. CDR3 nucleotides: TGCGCCAGCAGCTTGGCGCCGGGCCGGATGAGCACTGAAGCTTTCTTT. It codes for CASSLAPGRMSTEAFF.

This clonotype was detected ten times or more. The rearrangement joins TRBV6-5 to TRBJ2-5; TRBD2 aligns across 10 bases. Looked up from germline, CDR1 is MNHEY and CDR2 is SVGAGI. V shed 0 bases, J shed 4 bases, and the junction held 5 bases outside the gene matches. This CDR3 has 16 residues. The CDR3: CASSYSGTSVLETQYF. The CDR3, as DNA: TGTGCCAGCAGTTACTCGGGGACTAGCGTTTTAGAGACCCAGTACTTC.

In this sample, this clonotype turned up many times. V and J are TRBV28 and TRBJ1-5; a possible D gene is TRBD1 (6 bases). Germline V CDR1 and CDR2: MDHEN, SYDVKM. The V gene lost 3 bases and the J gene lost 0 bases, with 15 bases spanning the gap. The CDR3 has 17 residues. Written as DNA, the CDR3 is TGTGCCAGCAGTTTTGGGACAACCTCTTATAGCAATCAGCCCCAGCATTTT. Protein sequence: CASSFGTTSYSNQPQHF.

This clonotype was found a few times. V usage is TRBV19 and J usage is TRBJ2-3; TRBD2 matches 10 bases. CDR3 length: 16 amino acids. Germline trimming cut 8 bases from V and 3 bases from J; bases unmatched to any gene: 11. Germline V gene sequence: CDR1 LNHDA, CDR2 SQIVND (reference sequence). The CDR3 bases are TGTGCCAGTTCCACCCCTAGCGGGAGAAAAACAGATACGCAGTATTTT. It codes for CASSTPSGRKTDTQYF.

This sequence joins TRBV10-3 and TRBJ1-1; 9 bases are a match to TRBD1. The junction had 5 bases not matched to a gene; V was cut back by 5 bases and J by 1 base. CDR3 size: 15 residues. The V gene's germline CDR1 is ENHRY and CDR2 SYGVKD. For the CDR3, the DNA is TGTGCCATCAGTACTCCGGGACAGGGGAACACTGAAGCTTTCTTT. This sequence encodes CAISTPGQGNTEAFF.

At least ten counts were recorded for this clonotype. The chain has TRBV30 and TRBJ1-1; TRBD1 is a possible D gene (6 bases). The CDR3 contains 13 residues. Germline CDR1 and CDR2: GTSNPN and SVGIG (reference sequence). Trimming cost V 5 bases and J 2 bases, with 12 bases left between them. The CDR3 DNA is TGTGCCTGGGACCCCGGGACAAACACTGAAGCTTTCTTT. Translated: CAWDPGTNTEAFF.

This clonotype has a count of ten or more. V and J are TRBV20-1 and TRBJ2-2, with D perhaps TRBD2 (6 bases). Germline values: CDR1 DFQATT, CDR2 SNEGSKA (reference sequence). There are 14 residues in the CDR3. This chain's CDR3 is CSTPGAVNTGELFF. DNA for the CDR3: TGCAGCACCCCGGGAGCAGTGAACACCGGGGAGCTGTTTTTT.

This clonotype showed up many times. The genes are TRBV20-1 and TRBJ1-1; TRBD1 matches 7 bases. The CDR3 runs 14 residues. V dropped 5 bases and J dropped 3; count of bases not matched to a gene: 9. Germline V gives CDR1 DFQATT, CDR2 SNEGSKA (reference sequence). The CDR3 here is CSAAPTGWDTEAFF. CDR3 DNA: TGCAGTGCTGCCCCGACAGGGTGGGACACTGAAGCTTTCTTT.

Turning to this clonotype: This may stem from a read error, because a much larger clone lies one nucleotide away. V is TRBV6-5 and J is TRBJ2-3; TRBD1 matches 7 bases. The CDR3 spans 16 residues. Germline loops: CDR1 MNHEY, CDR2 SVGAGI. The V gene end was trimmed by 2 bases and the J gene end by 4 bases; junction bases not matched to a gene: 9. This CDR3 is CASSYGVIGGADTQYF. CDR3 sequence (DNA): TGTGCCAGCAGTTACGGCGTGATAGGGGGCGCAGATACGCAGTATTTT.

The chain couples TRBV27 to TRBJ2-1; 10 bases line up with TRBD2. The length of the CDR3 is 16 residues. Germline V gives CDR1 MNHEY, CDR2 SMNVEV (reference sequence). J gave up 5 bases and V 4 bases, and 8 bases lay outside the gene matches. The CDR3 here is CASSYSGRAPHNEQFF. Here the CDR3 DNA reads TGTGCCAGCAGTTACAGCGGGAGGGCCCCCCACAATGAGCAGTTCTTC.

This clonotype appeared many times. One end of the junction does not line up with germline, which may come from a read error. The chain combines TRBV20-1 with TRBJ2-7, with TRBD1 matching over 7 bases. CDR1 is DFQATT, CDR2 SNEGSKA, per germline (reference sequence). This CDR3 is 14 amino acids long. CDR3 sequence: CSAREGQSTYEQYF. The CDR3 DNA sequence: TGCAGTGCAAGAGAGGGACAGTCCACCTACGAGCAGTACTTC.

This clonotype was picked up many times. The CDR3, as DNA: TGTGCCAGCAGCCCGGGGGACAGGGATGGGCAGCCCCAGCATTTT. Its protein is CASSPGDRDGQPQHF. The rearrangement links TRBV9 to TRBJ1-5; 9 bases are shared with TRBD1. V was clipped by 4 bases and J by 7 bases; unmatched bases: 9. From germline, CDR1 is SGDLS and CDR2 YYNGEE. This CDR3 has 15 residues.

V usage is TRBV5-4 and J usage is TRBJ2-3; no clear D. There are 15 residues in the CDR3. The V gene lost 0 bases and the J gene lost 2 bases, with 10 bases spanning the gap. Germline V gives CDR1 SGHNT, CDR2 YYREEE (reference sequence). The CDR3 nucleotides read TGTGCCAGCAGCTTGGGTGTCACCTCCACAGATACGCAGTATTTT. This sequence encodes CASSLGVTSTDTQYF.

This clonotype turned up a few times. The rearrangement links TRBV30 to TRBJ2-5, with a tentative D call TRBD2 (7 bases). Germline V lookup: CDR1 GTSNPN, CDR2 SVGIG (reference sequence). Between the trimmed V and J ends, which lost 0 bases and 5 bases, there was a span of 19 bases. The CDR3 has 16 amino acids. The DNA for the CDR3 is TGTGCCTGGAGTGTAAACGTCCAGGGGCGGGGGGAGACCCAGTACTTC. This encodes CAWSVNVQGRGETQYF.

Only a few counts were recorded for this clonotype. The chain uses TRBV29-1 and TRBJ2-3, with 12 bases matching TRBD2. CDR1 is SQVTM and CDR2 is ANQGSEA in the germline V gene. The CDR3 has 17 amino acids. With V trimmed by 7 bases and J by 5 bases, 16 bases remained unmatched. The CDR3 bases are TGCAGCGCCTGTAGGTGGCTAGCGGGAGGGCCCGAAGATACGCAGTATTTT. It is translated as CSACRWLAGGPEDTQYF.

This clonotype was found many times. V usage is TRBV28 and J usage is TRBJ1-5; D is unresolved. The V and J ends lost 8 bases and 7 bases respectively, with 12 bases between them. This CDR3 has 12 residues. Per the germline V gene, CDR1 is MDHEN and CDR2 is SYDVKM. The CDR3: CASQETLQPQHF. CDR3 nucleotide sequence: TGTGCCAGCCAGGAGACTTTACAGCCCCAGCATTTT.